The next 13 T cell receptor beta chains were all read from a single sample in a study of identical twins. TCRdb reprocessed the 5' RACE reads with MiXCR, giving one entry per CDR3 protein. The sample yields hundreds of thousands of distinct CDR3 sequences, over 5% seen once. The sequenced material came from naive T cells sorted from blood. The receptors stem from a man younger than 35 in good health.

This clonotype was counted at least ten times. The rearrangement uses TRBV6-5 and TRBJ2-5, with 11 nucleotides matching TRBD2. V trimming: 0 bases; J trimming: 5 bases; junction bases outside the gene matches: 5. The CDR3 is 16 amino acids. Germline-derived CDR1 and CDR2 are MNHEY and SVGAGI. DNA for the CDR3: TGTGCCAGCAGTTACTCGAAGGTAGCGGGAGGGGAGACCCAGTACTTC. Translated: CASSYSKVAGGETQYF.

The chain recombines TRBV28 with TRBJ2-5; TRBD2 matches at 13 bases. Trimming took 4 bases from V and 4 from J; bases not matched to a gene: 6. The CDR3 is made up of 16 amino acids. Looked up from germline, CDR1 is MDHEN and CDR2 is SYDVKM. CDR3 DNA sequence: TGTGCCAGCAGTTCCACGGGACTAGCGGGACCAGAGACCCAGTACTTC. Its translation is CASSSTGLAGPETQYF.

In this sample, this clonotype turned up many times. The J gene is TRBJ2-3, the V gene TRBV6-6; 7 bases line up with TRBD1. This CDR3 contains 13 residues. With V trimmed by 6 bases and J by 4 bases, 4 bases remained unmatched. Germline-derived CDR1 and CDR2 are MNHNY and SVGAGI (reference sequence). DNA of the CDR3: TGTGCCAGCAGGCTACAGGGGCCAGATACGCAGTATTTT. Translation gives CASRLQGPDTQYF.

The CDR3 sequence: CASSQEGRGQFF. The DNA of the CDR3 is TGTGCCAGCAGCCAAGAAGGTCGTGGGCAGTTCTTC. This chain joins TRBV14 and TRBJ2-1; no definite D call. Deletions cut 0 bases from V and 12 bases from J, with 9 bases between. This CDR3 region has 12 residues. The germline gives CDR1 SGHDN, CDR2 FVKESK.

This clonotype was counted only a few times. In nucleotides, the CDR3 is TGTGCCAGCAGCCAACGGGGCGGAGTCACGGGGGCATCAGATACGCAGTATTTT. Its translation is CASSQRGGVTGASDTQYF. This chain uses TRBV3-1 with TRBJ2-3; tentatively, D is TRBD1 or TRBD2 (6 bases each). Trimming left V 2 bases short and J 4 bases short, with 22 bases between. Germline V lookup: CDR1 LGHDT, CDR2 YNNKEL (reference sequence). The CDR3 totals 18 residues.

This clonotype appeared many times. The chain recombines TRBV12-3 or TRBV12-4 with TRBJ1-1; D remains ambiguous. CDR3 length: 14 amino acids. V gave up 2 bases and J gave up 4 bases, with 11 bases separating them. The CDR3 loop is CASSLPGRGTEAFF. DNA for the CDR3: TGTGCCAGCAGTTTACCCGGACGGGGCACTGAAGCTTTCTTT.

V is TRBV7-6 and J is TRBJ2-1, with 13 bases matching TRBD2. The length of the CDR3 is 14 residues. The germline CDR1 and CDR2 sequences are SGHVS and FNYEAQ. The V gene end was trimmed by 5 bases and the J gene end by 8 bases; junction bases not matched to a gene: 3. The CDR3 DNA follows: TGTGCCAGCAGCCCGGGACTAGCGGGACATGAGCAGTTCTTC. It specifies CASSPGLAGHEQFF.

This clonotype turned up a few times. This chain joins TRBV29-1 and TRBJ2-2, with TRBD1 matching over 10 bases. The germline CDR1 and CDR2 sequences are SQVTM and ANQGSEA. The CDR3 runs 14 residues. V lost 6 bases, J lost 6 bases, and 7 bases stayed unmatched. The CDR3 loop reads CSVLGGTGAGELFF. CDR3 nucleotides: TGCAGCGTATTAGGCGGGACAGGGGCCGGGGAGCTGTTTTTT.

This clonotype was recorded at least ten times. The gene calls are TRBV20-1 and TRBJ2-2, with 11 nucleotides matching TRBD2. Per germline, CDR1 DFQATT and CDR2 SNEGSKA (reference sequence). V trimming: 0 bases; J trimming: 4 bases; junction bases outside the gene matches: 4. The CDR3 loop spans 16 amino acids. CDR3 sequence: CSARDGLAGSTGELFF. For the CDR3, the DNA is TGCAGTGCTAGAGATGGACTAGCGGGTAGCACCGGGGAGCTGTTTTTT.

This clonotype was observed at least ten times. The rearrangement uses TRBV12-3 or TRBV12-4 and TRBJ2-1; possible D gene TRBD2, 7 bases. V lost 2 bases and J 8 bases, leaving 13 bases between the germline ends. The CDR3 has 14 amino acids. In DNA form, the CDR3 reads TGTGCCAGCAGTTTACTTCAGGGGAGGGATGAGCAGTTCTTC. It codes for CASSLLQGRDEQFF.

This clonotype was recorded a few times. This sequence joins TRBV4-1 and TRBJ2-3; no clear D gene. V was pared by 1 base and J by 4 bases, with 24 bases between. Germline assignment: CDR1 MGHRA and CDR2 YSYEKL. The CDR3 length is 19 residues. The CDR3 here is CASSQARVNSNPQADTQYF. The DNA of the CDR3 is TGCGCCAGCAGCCAAGCGCGTGTTAACAGCAACCCCCAGGCAGATACGCAGTATTTT.

This clonotype has at least ten counts. The rearrangement joins TRBV5-1 to TRBJ2-1; D is perhaps TRBD1 (6 bases). CDR1 and CDR2 (germline): SGHRS, YFSETQ. The ends were cut back, 4 bases at V and 2 bases at J, with 19 bases in the middle. The CDR3 contains 17 residues. DNA for the CDR3: TGCGCCAGCAGCACGTCGACAGGCCTCGTCACCTACAATGAGCAGTTCTTC. Protein sequence: CASSTSTGLVTYNEQFF.

The chain has TRBV4-1 and TRBJ2-5, with 8 bases identical to TRBD1. The CDR3 sequence is 15 residues long. Germline V lookup: CDR1 MGHRA, CDR2 YSYEKL. V trimming: 1 base; J trimming: 0 bases; junction bases outside the gene matches: 1. This CDR3 is CASSQVDRDQETQYF. CDR3 bases: TGCGCCAGCAGCCAAGTGGACAGGGACCAAGAGACCCAGTACTTC.